Listed here is a single T cell receptor beta chain. This clonotype was found a few times. There is no known antigen for this receptor. No much larger clone exists at a distance of one base, and base qualities are not known. Sequencer: Illumina HiSeq 1500. TCRdb reran the public reads through fastp at Q25 and MiXCR, keeping productive beta chains. When rows share a CDR3 protein, they turn into one entry using the most common DNA and genes. Recorded for this sample are approximately 110,000 distinct CDR3 sequences; 25% to 30% of them occurred a single time. The ten largest clones add up to about three quarters of the sample. In the paper's terms, the treatment or condition label means: in vitro stimulation with specific CMV peptide epitopes to enrich CMV-specific T cells. The CDR3 measures 15 amino acids from cysteine to phenylalanine. The DNA shown is the 45-base CDR3, in frame from base 1. V is reduced by 2 bases and J by 2 bases, leaving a spacing of 12 bases between them. The germline V gene provides CDR1 SGHAT and CDR2 FQNNGV.

These data belong to a study of T cell repertoires in cytomegalovirus infection (dated by TCRdb to between 2018 and 2021). About the full investigation: The peptide stimulations were aimed at well-studied HLA-B-restricted epitopes as well as recently identified HLA-C-restricted CMV epitopes, whose presentation resists viral immunomodulation. The HLA type of each donor mattered for the analysis, because public TCR beta signatures pointed to carriage of CMV infection along with the matching HLA type.

The paper as a whole reports these results and caveats: In the ex vivo response, HLA-C-restricted CMV-specific TCR beta clonotypes were dominant, and in two of eight donors the single most frequent clonotype came from this HLA-C-restricted group. Carriers of CMV infection plus the relevant HLA type were discriminated by the cumulative frequency of public TCR beta family members in the study cohort and in an independent roughly 340-donor cohort.

This specimen was CD8+ T cells from cultured PBMCs, taken from culture after CMV antigen stimulation. The source is a human donor in good health (CMV status not recorded). Some clones in this sample may be carry-over from other donors' samples. The V and J segments used are TRBV11-2 and TRBJ1-1, with an unclear D gene assignment. In nucleotides, the sequence is TGTGCCAGCAGCTTACTGAAGGGAAGAAACACTGAAGCTTTCTTT. Its translation is CASSLLKGRNTEAFF.